The clone carrying this TCR beta chain was seen many times. Researchers prepared the TCRbeta library using unique molecular identifiers, the study reports. Via MiXCR, TCRdb re-called the PCR reads, giving one row per CDR3 protein. There are around 300,000 distinct CDR3 sequences in the sample; 9.5% to 13% occur only once, and 7.5% lies in the top ten. The data stem from a study of T-cell reconstitution after alpha-beta-depleted transplantation in children. The sequencing here drew on PBMCs, taken before TCRalphabeta/CD19-depleted stem cell transplant. This TCR was recovered from a boy in the first two years of life with acute myeloid leukemia, due to receive a stem cell transplant.

The CDR3 is CASSPRDYSNQPQHF. CDR3 in DNA: TGTGCCAGCAGTCCCAGGGATTATAGCAATCAGCCCCAGCATTTT. The chain couples TRBV12-3 or TRBV12-4 to TRBJ1-5, with D possibly being TRBD1 (5 bases). V lost 5 bases, J lost 0 bases, and 11 bases lay in between. The CDR3 covers 15 residues.